Below are 13 T cell receptor beta chains sequenced from a single sample in a study of T cell changes during pregnancy in multiple sclerosis. Some clones are missing from TCRdb's copy, which holds only in-frame ones; the method was immunoSEQ multiplex PCR. The table lists roughly 40,000 clones, about 91% of them singletons. Sample: CD4+ T cells from peripheral blood mononuclear cells, taken in the second trimester of pregnancy. These receptors were collected from a female donor in good health, enrolled as a control in a pregnancy study.

This clone was observed a few times. V and J are TRBV6-6 and TRBJ2-2, with 9 positions matching TRBD2. Unmatched junction bases numbered 9, after V lost 6 bases and J lost 7 bases. Per germline, CDR1 MNHNY and CDR2 SVGAGI (reference sequence). The CDR3 is made up of 15 amino acids. The CDR3 DNA reads as TGTGCCAGCAGCCGCGGGGTAGCGGGAGTCGGGGAGCTGTTTTTT. This sequence encodes CASSRGVAGVGELFF.

The rearrangement links TRBV18 to TRBJ2-7; 13 positions agree with TRBD2. This CDR3 has 19 residues. Trimming removed 5 bases from V and 2 bases from J; junction bases left unmatched: 15. Germline loops: CDR1 KGHSH, CDR2 LQKENI. CDR3 loop: CASSEEEGLAGLSPYEQYF. In DNA, the CDR3 is TGTGCCAGCTCAGAGGAGGAGGGACTAGCGGGACTATCACCCTACGAGCAGTACTTC.

This chain uses TRBV4-2 with TRBJ1-4; tentative D call: TRBD1 (5 bases). The V end lost 2 bases, the J end lost 7 bases, and 17 bases lay between the germline ends. Germline values: CDR1 LGHNA, CDR2 YNFKEQ. This CDR3 has 16 amino acids. CDR3 coding DNA: TGTGCCAGCAGCCAAACAGGAAATCCCGGGTCTGAAAAACTGTTTTTT. Translated: CASSQTGNPGSEKLFF.

A single count supports this clone. The J gene is TRBJ1-2, the V gene TRBV10-3, with 9 positions matching TRBD1. CDR1 is ENHRY, CDR2 SYGVKD, per germline. This CDR3 region has 15 residues. V shed 6 bases, J shed 1 base, and the junction held 6 bases outside the gene matches. The CDR3 sequence is CAISRDRDLNYGYTF. CDR3 bases: TGTGCCATCAGCCGGGACAGGGATCTTAACTATGGCTACACCTTC.

The gene calls are TRBV9 and TRBJ2-7; 12 positions agree with TRBD2. Germline loops: CDR1 SGDLS, CDR2 YYNGEE. V gave up 4 bases and J gave up 0 bases; unmatched junction bases: 14. CDR3 length: 19 residues. The CDR3 bases are TGTGCCAGCAGCCCAGGGGCTAGCGGGAGGGCCCGGAGCTCCTACGAGCAGTACTTC. It is translated as CASSPGASGRARSSYEQYF.

This chain uses TRBV7-9 with TRBJ1-4; a weak D match, TRBD1 (5 bases). In germline, CDR1 is SEHNR, CDR2 FQNEAQ (reference sequence). The CDR3 length is 16 residues. V was cut by 5 bases and J by 0 bases, with 13 bases left in between. Written as DNA, the CDR3 is TGTGCCAGCAGCCCCTATGGAGGGGCAACTAATGAAAAACTGTTTTTT. This translates into CASSPYGGATNEKLFF.

The genes are TRBV7-8 and TRBJ2-2, with D possibly matching TRBD2 (5 bases). From germline, CDR1 is SGHVS and CDR2 FQNEAQ. Deletions cut 5 bases from V and 7 bases from J, with 8 bases between. This CDR3 is built from 12 residues. CDR3 sequence (DNA): TGTGCCAGCAGCAAAGGAGGCGGGGAGCTGTTTTTT. Translation: CASSKGGGELFF.

This clone was recorded once. J is TRBJ2-7 and V is TRBV4-1; 8 bases align to TRBD2. The CDR3 has 17 amino acids. The ends lost 0 bases at V and 7 bases at J; junction bases unmatched: 14. Germline CDR1 MGHRA, CDR2 YSYEKL. The CDR3 nucleotides are TGCGCCAGCAGCCAAGAAGGGACTAGTCTTTCCGCCGGGGAGCAGTACTTC. This translates into CASSQEGTSLSAGEQYF.

CDR3 DNA sequence: TGTGCCAGCAGCTTAGGGGAACAGGGCAAGCAGTTCTTC. This encodes CASSLGEQGKQFF. V usage is TRBV7-2 and J usage is TRBJ2-1; possible D gene TRBD1, 6 bases. Trimming took 1 base from V and 11 from J, leaving 12 bases between them. The CDR3 contains 13 residues. Per germline, CDR1 SGHTA and CDR2 FQGNSA. The full variable domain, its missing parts supplied by reference TRBV7-2 and TRBJ2-1, is GAGVSQSPSNKVTEKGKDVELRCDPISGHTALYWYRQSLGQGLEFLIYFQGNSAPDKSGLPSDRFSAERTGGSVSTLTIQRTQQEDSAVYLCASSLGEQGKQFFGPGTRLTVL.

The rearrangement links TRBV4-2 to TRBJ1-3; D is uncertain. The germline gives CDR1 LGHNA, CDR2 YNFKEQ. This CDR3 is 16 amino acids long. V shed 1 base and J shed 3 bases, with 13 bases lying between them. CDR3 sequence: CASSQVAGNRGNTIYF. As DNA, the CDR3 is TGTGCCAGCAGCCAAGTGGCAGGCAACCGTGGAAACACCATATATTTT.

The rearrangement uses TRBV7-2 and TRBJ2-3, with 9 bases fitting TRBD2. Germline loops: CDR1 SGHTA, CDR2 FQGNSA. This CDR3 region has 14 residues. Trimming removed 0 bases from V and 12 bases from J; junction bases left unmatched: 7. CDR3 nucleotide sequence: TGTGCCAGCAGCTTAGCGTTTGGGACTAGCATACAGTATTTT. Residues: CASSLAFGTSIQYF.

V is TRBV7-8 and J is TRBJ1-5, with TRBD1 as a possible D gene (5 bases). Per germline, CDR1 SGHVS and CDR2 FQNEAQ. This CDR3 contains 15 residues. V gave up 5 bases and J gave up 0 bases, with 11 bases separating them. The CDR3 here is CASSLGTYSNQPQHF. The CDR3 DNA follows: TGTGCCAGCAGCCTGGGGACTTATAGCAATCAGCCCCAGCATTTT.

The chain uses TRBV12-5 and TRBJ1-5, with D perhaps TRBD1 (6 bases). Per the germline V gene, CDR1 is LGHNT and CDR2 is FRNRAP. This CDR3 contains 14 residues. V was trimmed by 6 bases and J by 6 bases, leaving 15 bases between them. This CDR3 reads CASGSTGASQPQHF. CDR3 DNA sequence: TGTGCTAGTGGGTCGACAGGCGCTAGTCAGCCCCAGCATTTT.